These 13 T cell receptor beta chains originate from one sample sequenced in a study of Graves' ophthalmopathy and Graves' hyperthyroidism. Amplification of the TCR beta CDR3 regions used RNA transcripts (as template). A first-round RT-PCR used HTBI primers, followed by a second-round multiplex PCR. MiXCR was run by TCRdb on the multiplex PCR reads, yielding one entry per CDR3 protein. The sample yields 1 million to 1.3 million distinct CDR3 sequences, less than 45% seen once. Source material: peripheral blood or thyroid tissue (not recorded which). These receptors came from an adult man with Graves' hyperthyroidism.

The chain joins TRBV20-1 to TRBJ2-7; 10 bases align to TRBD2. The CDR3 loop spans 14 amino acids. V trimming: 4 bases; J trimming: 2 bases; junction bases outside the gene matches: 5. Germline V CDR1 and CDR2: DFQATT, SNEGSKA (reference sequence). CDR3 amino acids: CSATLAGKAYEQYF. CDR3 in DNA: TGCAGTGCTACACTAGCGGGAAAAGCCTACGAGCAGTACTTC.

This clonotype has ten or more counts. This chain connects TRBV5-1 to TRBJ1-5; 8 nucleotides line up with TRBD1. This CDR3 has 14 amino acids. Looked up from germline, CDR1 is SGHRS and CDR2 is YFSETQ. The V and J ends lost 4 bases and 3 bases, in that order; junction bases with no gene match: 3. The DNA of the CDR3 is TGCGCCAGCAGCGCGACAGGGGCCAATCAGCCCCAGCATTTT. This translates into CASSATGANQPQHF. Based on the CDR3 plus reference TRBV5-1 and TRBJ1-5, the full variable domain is KAGVTQTPRYLIKTRGQQVTLSCSPISGHRSVSWYQQTPGQGLQFLFEYFSETQRNKGNFPGRFSGRQFSNSRSEMNVSTLELGDSALYLCASSATGANQPQHFGDGTRLSIL.

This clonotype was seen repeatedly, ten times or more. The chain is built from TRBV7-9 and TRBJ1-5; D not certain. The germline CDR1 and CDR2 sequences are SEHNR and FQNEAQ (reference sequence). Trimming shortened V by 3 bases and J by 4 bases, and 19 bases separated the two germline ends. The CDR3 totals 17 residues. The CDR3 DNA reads TGTGCCAGCAGCTTCCCTCATTTAAGGATCAAAAATCAGCCCCAGCATTTT. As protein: CASSFPHLRIKNQPQHF.

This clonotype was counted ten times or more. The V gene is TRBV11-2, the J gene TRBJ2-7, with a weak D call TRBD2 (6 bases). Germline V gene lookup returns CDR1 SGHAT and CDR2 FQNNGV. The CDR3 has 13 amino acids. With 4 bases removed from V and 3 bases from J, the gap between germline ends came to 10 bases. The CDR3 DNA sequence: TGTGCCAGCAGCTCACGGGGGTTCTACGAGCAGTACTTC. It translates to CASSSRGFYEQYF.

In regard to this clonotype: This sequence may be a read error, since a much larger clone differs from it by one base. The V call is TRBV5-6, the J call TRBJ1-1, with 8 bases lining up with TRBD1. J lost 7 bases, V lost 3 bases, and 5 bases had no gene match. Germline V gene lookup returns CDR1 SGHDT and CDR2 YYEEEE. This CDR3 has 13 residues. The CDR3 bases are TGTGCCAGCAGCTCTCGACAGGGGCTTGAAGCTTTCTTT. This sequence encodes CASSSRQGLEAFF.

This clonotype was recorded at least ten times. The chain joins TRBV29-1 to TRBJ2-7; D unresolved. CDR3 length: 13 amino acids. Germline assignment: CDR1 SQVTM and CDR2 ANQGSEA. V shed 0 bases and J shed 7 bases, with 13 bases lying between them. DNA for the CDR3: TGCAGCGTTGAAGACAGCGTCTTGGGGGAGCAGTACTTC. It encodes CSVEDSVLGEQYF.

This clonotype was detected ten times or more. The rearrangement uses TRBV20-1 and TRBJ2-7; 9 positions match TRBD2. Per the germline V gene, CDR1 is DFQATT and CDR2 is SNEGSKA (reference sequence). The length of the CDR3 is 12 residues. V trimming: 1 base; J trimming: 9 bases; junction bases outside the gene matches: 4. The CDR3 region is CSARVLAGVQYF. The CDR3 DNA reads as TGCAGTGCTAGAGTGTTAGCGGGAGTGCAGTACTTC.

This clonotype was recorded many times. DNA of the CDR3: TGTGCCAGCAGTGACGGGGGATTGGACACTGAAGCTTTCTTT. Amino acids: CASSDGGLDTEAFF. The rearrangement links TRBV6-5 to TRBJ1-1; the D gene is possibly TRBD1 (5 bases). V lost 5 bases to trimming and J lost 3 bases, with 13 bases between them. CDR1 is MNHEY, CDR2 SVGAGI, per germline. The CDR3 extends over 14 amino acids.

For the CDR3, the DNA is TGTGCCAGCAGCAGTCACGGGACGCACTACGAGCAGTACTTC. Protein: CASSSHGTHYEQYF. The gene calls are TRBV11-2 and TRBJ2-7; tentatively, D is TRBD1 or TRBD2 (5 bases each). In germline, CDR1 is SGHAT, CDR2 FQNNGV. The CDR3 contains 14 residues. V was clipped by 5 bases and J by 3 bases, with 14 bases between them.

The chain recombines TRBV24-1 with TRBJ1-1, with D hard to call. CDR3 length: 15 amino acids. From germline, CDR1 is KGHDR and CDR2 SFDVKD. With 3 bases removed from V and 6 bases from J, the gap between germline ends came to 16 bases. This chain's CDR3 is CATSDSRASGAEAFF. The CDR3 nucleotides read TGTGCCACCAGTGATAGCCGGGCTTCAGGCGCTGAAGCTTTCTTT.

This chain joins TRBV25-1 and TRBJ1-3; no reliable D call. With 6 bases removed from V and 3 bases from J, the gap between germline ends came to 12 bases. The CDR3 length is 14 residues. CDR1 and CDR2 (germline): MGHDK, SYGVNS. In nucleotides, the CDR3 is TGTGCCAGCAGCGGCTCGGGGATTGGAAACACCATATATTTT. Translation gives CASSGSGIGNTIYF.

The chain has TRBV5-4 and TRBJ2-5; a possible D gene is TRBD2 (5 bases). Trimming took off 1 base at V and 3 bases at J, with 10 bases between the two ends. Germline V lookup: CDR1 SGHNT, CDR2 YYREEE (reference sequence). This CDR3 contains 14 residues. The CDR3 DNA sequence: TGTGCCAGCAGCTTGTGGGAGTGGGAAGAGACCCAGTACTTC. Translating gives CASSLWEWEETQYF.

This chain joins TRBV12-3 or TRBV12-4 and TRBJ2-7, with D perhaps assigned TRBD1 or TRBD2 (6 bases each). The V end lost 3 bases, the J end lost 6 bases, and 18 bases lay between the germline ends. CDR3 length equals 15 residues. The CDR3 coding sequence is TGTGCCAGCAGTTTCCGGAGGGGCAGGGGTGGCGAGCAGTACTTC. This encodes CASSFRRGRGGEQYF.